This TCR beta chain was recovered during a study of response to subunit inactivated influenza vaccine. The CDR3 totals 15 residues. The V and J ends lost 2 bases and 5 bases respectively, with 13 bases between them. Germline assignment: CDR1 LGHNA and CDR2 YSLEER. This clonotype turned up a few times. Its specificity is not known. General observations from the study: It was suggested by the authors that few new T cells are recruited by each seasonal influenza vaccination.

From the RT-PCR reads, TCRdb called clonotypes with MiXCR, one entry per CDR3 protein. The table includes roughly 500,000 distinct CDR3 sequences, approximately 24% detected once. Sample: CD4+ T cells sorted from PBMCs, taken more than 4 days after vaccination. The chain combines TRBV4-3 with TRBJ2-1; no reliable D call. The receptor was isolated from a man in his fifties who received an inactivated influenza vaccine. The CDR3 is CASSQTGPGDNEQFF. The CDR3 DNA reads as TGCGCCAGCAGCCAAACCGGACCGGGTGACAATGAGCAGTTCTTC.